This entry is about one T cell receptor beta chain. The sample belongs to a study of blood T cell repertoires in COVID-19. Study as a whole: Both acute and convalescent COVID-19 samples were obtained from the United States, Italy and Spain.

Participant reports of clinical history set cohort assignment. Original handling: Amplifying reference gene primers gave estimates of nucleated cell counts. TCRdb's copy holds only in-frame clones and misses some; the assay was immunoSEQ multiplex PCR. V, J and clone size are those of that table, while D and trimming were read from the DNA. The sample includes roughly 400,000 clones, approximately 91% of them seen just once. Sequences were obtained from PBMCs or T cells enriched from blood (not recorded which). The receptor was isolated from a woman under 30 who had been exposed to COVID-19.

CDR3 DNA sequence: TGTGCCAGCAGCCCTCACCTGGACAGGGGGCAAGAGACCCAGTACTTC. Its translation is CASSPHLDRGQETQYF. The chain has TRBV11-2 and TRBJ2-5, with 10 bases matching TRBD1. There are 16 residues in the CDR3. In germline, CDR1 is SGHAT, CDR2 FQNNGV. V was clipped by 5 bases and J by 2 bases; unmatched bases: 8.